This entry concerns a single T cell receptor beta chain. What it binds is not known. The sample originates from a study of T cell repertoires in cytomegalovirus infection. General study findings and limits: Identification of carriers of CMV plus the relevant HLA was achieved through cumulative public TCR beta family frequency. Ex vivo responses were dominated by HLA-C-restricted CMV-specific TCR beta clonotypes.

This CDR3 region has 13 residues. The V segment lost 5 bases and the J segment 4 bases; nucleotides outside the gene matches: 3. Germline V gene sequence: CDR1 GTSNPN, CDR2 SVGIG (reference sequence). TCRdb independently ran MiXCR on the reads; one entry per CDR3 protein. The profile shows 450,000 to 550,000 distinct CDR3 sequences, more than 15% of them singletons. The chain couples TRBV30 to TRBJ1-1, with 11 bases aligning to TRBD1. Sequencing input: CD8+ T cells from PBMCs. The origin of this receptor is a human donor in good health (CMV status not recorded). Some clones in this sample may be carry-over from other donors' samples. CDR3: CAWGQGALTEAFF. The CDR3 DNA follows: TGTGCCTGGGGACAGGGGGCGCTCACTGAAGCTTTCTTT.